The clone carrying this TCR beta chain turned up a few times. Its antigen is undetermined. CDR3 length equals 12 residues. Trimming cost V 1 base and J 6 bases, with 3 bases left between them. Germline V gene data show CDR1 as SGHTA and CDR2 as FQGTGA. The data were obtained in a study of T cell clones after liver transplantation. Study in general: Samples came from ITN030ST, which attempted immunosuppression withdrawal within 2 years of liver transplantation. TCRbeta sequencing after a pre-transplant mixed lymphocyte reaction identified graft-donor-reactive clones, later tracked in post-transplant blood. Study outcomes and limitations: A larger donor-reactive than third-party decline suggested partial antigen-specific deletion.

The protocol was immunoSEQ multiplex PCR, while the TCRdb copy is restricted to in-frame clones and leaves out a portion. Of 65,000 to 70,000 clones detected, 92% appear once; the ten largest clones hold approximately 0.96%. Sorting of unstimulated PBMCs yielded separate CD3+CD4+ and CD3+CD8+ fractions. The specimen was CD4+ T cells from blood, collected 25 months after liver transplant. This receptor was obtained from a human patient who received a liver transplant. Some T cells may have come from the graft donor. The chain couples TRBV7-3 to TRBJ2-2; no clear D. The CDR3 spells CASSLNSGELFF. The DNA for the CDR3 is TGTGCCAGCAGCTTAAATTCCGGGGAGCTGTTTTTT.